The 18 T cell receptor delta chains reported below all come from one sample, sequenced in a study of delta chains in infants with herpesvirus infections (dated by TCRdb to the early 2020s). Preparation of the library involved RT-PCR. The sample was run on an Illumina MiSeq. PBMC RNA was reverse transcribed with SuperScript II using gamma-chain- and delta-chain-specific primers to generate TCR cDNA. TCRdb called clones afresh from the public reads with CATT; identical DNA rows were later merged. This sample has just under 800 delta-chain clones in its table, and roughly a sixth of those were observed once. Around 10% of the sample belongs to the ten largest clones. The sequences come from peripheral blood, collected at time point 1 of longitudinal follow-up. The receptor source for this set is a human donor who was a Ugandan infant, either HIV-exposed or HIV-unexposed (not recorded which).

Concerning this clone: This likely reflects a read error, since a far larger clone is one base away. The J gene is TRDJ3, the V gene TRDV2, with TRDD3 matching 11 bases. No J segment appears in TCRdb, so it was assigned here by matching the sequence to germline. V shed 0 bases and J 0 bases; nucleotides not matched to a gene: 9. The germline CDR1 and CDR2 sequences are GEAIGNYY and EKD. CDR3 length equals 21 residues. The CDR3 protein is CACDTGWGIRYPSWDTRQMFF. DNA of the CDR3: TGTGCCTGTGACACCGGGTGGGGGATACGCTACCCCTCCTGGGACACCCGACAGATGTTTTTC.

Regarding this clone: One base separates it from a far larger clone, so it is likely a read error. Other DNA sequences of this sample code for an identical CDR3. The J gene is TRDJ2, the V gene TRDV2; TRDD3 agrees at 13 bases. Here the J gene came from matching the DNA to germline, since TCRdb omits it. Per germline, CDR1 GEAIGNYY and CDR2 EKD. Germline trimming cut 3 bases from V and 3 bases from J; bases unmatched to any gene: 9. This CDR3 region has 18 residues. In nucleotides, the CDR3 is TGTGCCTGTGACCTGCTTCGTACTGGGGGATACGTGACAGCACAACTCTTCTTT. It translates to CACDLLRTGGYVTAQLFF.

This clone was counted between two and nine times. It is likely a read error: a sequence one base away is far more abundant. Other DNA sequences in this sample translate to the same CDR3. The chain employs TRDV3 and TRDJ1; 8 bases agree with TRDD3. Germline V gene data show CDR1 as TVYSNPD and CDR2 as GDNSRS (reference sequence). This CDR3 region has 23 residues. With 4 bases clipped from V and 0 bases from J, the junction kept 34 bases outside the gene matches. This chain's CDR3 is CACRPIPAVIITGGPEYTDKLIF. As DNA, the CDR3 is TGTGCCTGCCGTCCTATTCCCGCAGTTATAATCACTGGGGGCCCCGAGTACACCGATAAACTCATCTTT.

This clone ranks as large. Distinct nucleotide sequences in the sample also encode this CDR3. The rearrangement links TRDV1 to TRDJ1, with a tentative D call TRDD2 (5 bases). Trimming left V 2 bases short and J 2 bases short, with 24 bases between. Germline CDR1 is TSWWSYY and CDR2 is QGS. The CDR3 loop spans 19 amino acids. The CDR3 nucleotides read TGTGCTCTTGGGGAAAGTCAGCCTACCCTTAAAGGAACGACCGATAAACTCATCTTT. Its translation is CALGESQPTLKGTTDKLIF.

This clone counts as large (0.1 to 1%). The chain uses TRDV3 and TRDJ3; 9 nucleotides match TRDD3. This CDR3 region has 17 residues. V shed 4 bases and J 0 bases; nucleotides not matched to a gene: 7. Germline lookup yields CDR1 TVYSNPD and CDR2 GDNSRS (reference sequence). CDR3 sequence (DNA): TGTGCCTCAGACGGGGATACGGCCTCCTGGGACACCCGACAGATGTTTTTC. Protein product: CASDGDTASWDTRQMFF. Variable domain in full (rest from reference TRDV3 and TRDJ3): CDKVTQSSPDQTVASGSEVVLLCTYDTVYSNPDLFWYRIRPDYSFQFVFYGDNSRSEGADFTQGRFSVKHILTQKAFHLVISPVRTEDSATYYCASDGDTASWDTRQMFFGTGIKLFVEP.

Comment on this clone: A much bigger clone sits one base away, suggesting this may be a read error. This CDR3 is CACDTVDMPPKVYSTGGPADKLIF. As DNA, the CDR3 is TGTGCCTGTGACACCGTAGATATGCCACCTAAAGTTTACAGCACTGGGGGCCCAGCCGATAAACTCATCTTT. The J gene is TRDJ1, the V gene TRDV2; 8 positions match TRDD3. No J gene is reported in TCRdb; it was inferred here by comparing the DNA with germline. The CDR3 loop spans 24 amino acids. Looked up from germline, CDR1 is GEAIGNYY and CDR2 is EKD. With 0 bases clipped from V and 3 bases from J, the junction kept 32 bases outside the gene matches.

Turning to this clone: A single base is all that separates this from a far larger clone, so a read error is likely. V and J are TRDV1 and TRDJ3, with D possibly called TRDD2 or TRDD3 (6 bases each). Germline V lookup: CDR1 TSWWSYY, CDR2 QGS. This CDR3 spans 24 amino acids. Trimming left V 0 bases short and J 0 bases short, with 27 bases between. CDR3 protein: CALGELAPTGWGHTASWDTRQMFF. The DNA of the CDR3 is TGTGCTCTTGGGGAACTGGCTCCTACGGGGTGGGGGCACACCGCCTCCTGGGACACCCGACAGATGTTTTTC.

About this clone itself: A read error may be the cause here, since a much bigger clone is one base away. The same CDR3 can be traced to other DNA sequences in this sample. V usage is TRDV2 and J usage is TRDJ3, with 9 bases that match TRDD3. The J gene was not available in TCRdb and was assigned here by matching the DNA to germline segments. This CDR3 is 18 amino acids long. V shed 1 base and J 0 bases; nucleotides not matched to a gene: 3. Germline V lookup: CDR1 GEAIGNYY, CDR2 EKD. The CDR3: CACDTGGYSSWDTRQMFF. The CDR3 DNA reads as TGTGCCTGTGACACTGGGGGATATAGCTCCTGGGACACCCGACAGATGTTTTTC.

Comments on this clone: A much larger clone lies one base from this, so it may be a read error. The chain is built from TRDV1 and TRDJ1; 7 bases match TRDD3. The germline gives CDR1 TSWWSYY, CDR2 QGS. V lost 2 bases to trimming and J lost 0 bases; unmatched junction nucleotides: 15. The CDR3 is 19 amino acids. The CDR3, as DNA: TGTGCTCTTGGGGAAGGGGCTACTGGGGAAACCCAGTACACCGATAAACTCATCTTT. Protein product: CALGEGATGETQYTDKLIF.

This clone counts as medium-sized. The chain couples TRDV1 to TRDJ3; maybe TRDD3 (6 bases). Trimming left V 1 base short and J 0 bases short, with 43 bases between. The CDR3 has 29 amino acids. The germline V gene encodes CDR1 TSWWSYY and CDR2 QGS. The chain's CDR3 is CALGEPSDSIPPHAGGGHPSSWDTRQMFF. CDR3 bases: TGTGCTCTTGGGGAACCTTCGGACTCAATTCCACCACACGCAGGGGGGGGACACCCGAGCTCCTGGGACACCCGACAGATGTTTTTC.

This chain connects TRDV1 to TRDJ1; D uncertain. V was trimmed by 2 bases and J by 1 base, leaving 11 bases between them. This CDR3 region has 15 residues. The germline gives CDR1 TSWWSYY, CDR2 QGS. The CDR3 bases are TGTGCTCTTGGGGAATCATTCGGAACCACCGATAAACTCATCTTT. Encoded protein: CALGESFGTTDKLIF.

This clone was seen just once. The chain is built from TRDV2 and TRDJ2; D call uncertain. TCRdb does not report a J gene; here it was assigned by matching the DNA to germline references. The CDR3 consists of 13 residues. V lost 5 bases and J 0 bases, leaving 6 bases between the germline ends. Germline V gene lookup returns CDR1 GEAIGNYY and CDR2 EKD. CDR3 residues: CACGSALTAQLFF. The CDR3 bases are TGTGCCTGTGGTAGTGCTTTGACAGCACAACTCTTCTTT.

This clone was found a few times. A much larger clone lies a single base off, so this may be a read error. The CDR3 DNA follows: TGTGCTTATAGGAGCCATTCCTGTACTGGGGGATACACCGATAAACTCATCTTT. Translating gives CAYRSHSCTGGYTDKLIF. The rearrangement links TRAV38-2/DV8 to TRDJ1; 10 bases fit TRDD3. V lost 1 base, J lost 0 bases, and 9 bases stayed unmatched. The CDR3 sequence is 18 residues long. Germline assignment: CDR1 TSESDYY and CDR2 QEAYKQQN.

In its sample, this clone is large. The V gene is TRDV2, the J gene TRDJ3; 9 bases line up with TRDD3. There are 17 residues in the CDR3. Unmatched junction bases numbered 0, after V lost 1 base and J lost 0 bases. Per germline, CDR1 GEAIGNYY and CDR2 EKD. The CDR3 DNA sequence: TGTGCCTGTGACACTGGGGGATACTCCTGGGACACCCGACAGATGTTTTTC. It yields the protein CACDTGGYSWDTRQMFF.

By sample share, this clone is medium-sized. The chain carries TRDV1 and TRDJ2, with 10 bases lining up with TRDD3. The CDR3 has 25 amino acids. Per the germline V gene, CDR1 is TSWWSYY and CDR2 is QGS. V was clipped by 0 bases and J by 3 bases; unmatched bases: 28. As DNA, the CDR3 is TGTGCTCTTGGGGAACTTGCCGCCCTTCACTGCTTACTGGGGGATCCCTGGTCTCTGACAGCACAACTCTTCTTT. It specifies CALGELAALHCLLGDPWSLTAQLFF.

Remarks on this clone: A single base is all that separates this from a far larger clone, so a read error is likely. This chain uses TRDV2 with TRDJ2; a weak D match, TRDD3 (5 bases). No J gene is reported in TCRdb; it was inferred here by comparing the DNA with germline. The CDR3 covers 14 residues. V lost 2 bases, J lost 5 bases, and 11 bases lay in between. Germline CDR1 is GEAIGNYY and CDR2 is EKD. The CDR3 here is CACDILVDTAQLFF. CDR3 coding DNA: TGTGCCTGTGACATACTGGTGGATACAGCACAACTCTTCTTT.

By share, this clone counts as medium-sized. Other DNA sequences in the same sample also yield this CDR3. The chain is built from TRDV2 and TRDJ3, with 10 bases fitting TRDD3. In the absence of a J gene in TCRdb, the DNA was matched to germline to assign it here. The V gene end was trimmed by 1 base and the J gene end by 0 bases; junction bases not matched to a gene: 2. Germline V gene sequence: CDR1 GEAIGNYY, CDR2 EKD. This CDR3 is 18 amino acids long. The CDR3 protein is CACDTGGYSSWDTRQMFF. The DNA of the CDR3 is TGTGCCTGTGACACTGGGGGATACAGCTCCTGGGACACCCGACAGATGTTTTTC.

This clone was observed a few times. A much larger clone lies a single base off, so this may be a read error. The chain employs TRDV2 and TRDJ1, with D hard to call. The V gene's germline CDR1 is GEAIGNYY and CDR2 EKD. The CDR3 loop spans 15 amino acids. The CDR3 bases are TGTGCCCGTGACACCGGAATGGAGGGCACCGATAAACTCATCTTT. It codes for CARDTGMEGTDKLIF.